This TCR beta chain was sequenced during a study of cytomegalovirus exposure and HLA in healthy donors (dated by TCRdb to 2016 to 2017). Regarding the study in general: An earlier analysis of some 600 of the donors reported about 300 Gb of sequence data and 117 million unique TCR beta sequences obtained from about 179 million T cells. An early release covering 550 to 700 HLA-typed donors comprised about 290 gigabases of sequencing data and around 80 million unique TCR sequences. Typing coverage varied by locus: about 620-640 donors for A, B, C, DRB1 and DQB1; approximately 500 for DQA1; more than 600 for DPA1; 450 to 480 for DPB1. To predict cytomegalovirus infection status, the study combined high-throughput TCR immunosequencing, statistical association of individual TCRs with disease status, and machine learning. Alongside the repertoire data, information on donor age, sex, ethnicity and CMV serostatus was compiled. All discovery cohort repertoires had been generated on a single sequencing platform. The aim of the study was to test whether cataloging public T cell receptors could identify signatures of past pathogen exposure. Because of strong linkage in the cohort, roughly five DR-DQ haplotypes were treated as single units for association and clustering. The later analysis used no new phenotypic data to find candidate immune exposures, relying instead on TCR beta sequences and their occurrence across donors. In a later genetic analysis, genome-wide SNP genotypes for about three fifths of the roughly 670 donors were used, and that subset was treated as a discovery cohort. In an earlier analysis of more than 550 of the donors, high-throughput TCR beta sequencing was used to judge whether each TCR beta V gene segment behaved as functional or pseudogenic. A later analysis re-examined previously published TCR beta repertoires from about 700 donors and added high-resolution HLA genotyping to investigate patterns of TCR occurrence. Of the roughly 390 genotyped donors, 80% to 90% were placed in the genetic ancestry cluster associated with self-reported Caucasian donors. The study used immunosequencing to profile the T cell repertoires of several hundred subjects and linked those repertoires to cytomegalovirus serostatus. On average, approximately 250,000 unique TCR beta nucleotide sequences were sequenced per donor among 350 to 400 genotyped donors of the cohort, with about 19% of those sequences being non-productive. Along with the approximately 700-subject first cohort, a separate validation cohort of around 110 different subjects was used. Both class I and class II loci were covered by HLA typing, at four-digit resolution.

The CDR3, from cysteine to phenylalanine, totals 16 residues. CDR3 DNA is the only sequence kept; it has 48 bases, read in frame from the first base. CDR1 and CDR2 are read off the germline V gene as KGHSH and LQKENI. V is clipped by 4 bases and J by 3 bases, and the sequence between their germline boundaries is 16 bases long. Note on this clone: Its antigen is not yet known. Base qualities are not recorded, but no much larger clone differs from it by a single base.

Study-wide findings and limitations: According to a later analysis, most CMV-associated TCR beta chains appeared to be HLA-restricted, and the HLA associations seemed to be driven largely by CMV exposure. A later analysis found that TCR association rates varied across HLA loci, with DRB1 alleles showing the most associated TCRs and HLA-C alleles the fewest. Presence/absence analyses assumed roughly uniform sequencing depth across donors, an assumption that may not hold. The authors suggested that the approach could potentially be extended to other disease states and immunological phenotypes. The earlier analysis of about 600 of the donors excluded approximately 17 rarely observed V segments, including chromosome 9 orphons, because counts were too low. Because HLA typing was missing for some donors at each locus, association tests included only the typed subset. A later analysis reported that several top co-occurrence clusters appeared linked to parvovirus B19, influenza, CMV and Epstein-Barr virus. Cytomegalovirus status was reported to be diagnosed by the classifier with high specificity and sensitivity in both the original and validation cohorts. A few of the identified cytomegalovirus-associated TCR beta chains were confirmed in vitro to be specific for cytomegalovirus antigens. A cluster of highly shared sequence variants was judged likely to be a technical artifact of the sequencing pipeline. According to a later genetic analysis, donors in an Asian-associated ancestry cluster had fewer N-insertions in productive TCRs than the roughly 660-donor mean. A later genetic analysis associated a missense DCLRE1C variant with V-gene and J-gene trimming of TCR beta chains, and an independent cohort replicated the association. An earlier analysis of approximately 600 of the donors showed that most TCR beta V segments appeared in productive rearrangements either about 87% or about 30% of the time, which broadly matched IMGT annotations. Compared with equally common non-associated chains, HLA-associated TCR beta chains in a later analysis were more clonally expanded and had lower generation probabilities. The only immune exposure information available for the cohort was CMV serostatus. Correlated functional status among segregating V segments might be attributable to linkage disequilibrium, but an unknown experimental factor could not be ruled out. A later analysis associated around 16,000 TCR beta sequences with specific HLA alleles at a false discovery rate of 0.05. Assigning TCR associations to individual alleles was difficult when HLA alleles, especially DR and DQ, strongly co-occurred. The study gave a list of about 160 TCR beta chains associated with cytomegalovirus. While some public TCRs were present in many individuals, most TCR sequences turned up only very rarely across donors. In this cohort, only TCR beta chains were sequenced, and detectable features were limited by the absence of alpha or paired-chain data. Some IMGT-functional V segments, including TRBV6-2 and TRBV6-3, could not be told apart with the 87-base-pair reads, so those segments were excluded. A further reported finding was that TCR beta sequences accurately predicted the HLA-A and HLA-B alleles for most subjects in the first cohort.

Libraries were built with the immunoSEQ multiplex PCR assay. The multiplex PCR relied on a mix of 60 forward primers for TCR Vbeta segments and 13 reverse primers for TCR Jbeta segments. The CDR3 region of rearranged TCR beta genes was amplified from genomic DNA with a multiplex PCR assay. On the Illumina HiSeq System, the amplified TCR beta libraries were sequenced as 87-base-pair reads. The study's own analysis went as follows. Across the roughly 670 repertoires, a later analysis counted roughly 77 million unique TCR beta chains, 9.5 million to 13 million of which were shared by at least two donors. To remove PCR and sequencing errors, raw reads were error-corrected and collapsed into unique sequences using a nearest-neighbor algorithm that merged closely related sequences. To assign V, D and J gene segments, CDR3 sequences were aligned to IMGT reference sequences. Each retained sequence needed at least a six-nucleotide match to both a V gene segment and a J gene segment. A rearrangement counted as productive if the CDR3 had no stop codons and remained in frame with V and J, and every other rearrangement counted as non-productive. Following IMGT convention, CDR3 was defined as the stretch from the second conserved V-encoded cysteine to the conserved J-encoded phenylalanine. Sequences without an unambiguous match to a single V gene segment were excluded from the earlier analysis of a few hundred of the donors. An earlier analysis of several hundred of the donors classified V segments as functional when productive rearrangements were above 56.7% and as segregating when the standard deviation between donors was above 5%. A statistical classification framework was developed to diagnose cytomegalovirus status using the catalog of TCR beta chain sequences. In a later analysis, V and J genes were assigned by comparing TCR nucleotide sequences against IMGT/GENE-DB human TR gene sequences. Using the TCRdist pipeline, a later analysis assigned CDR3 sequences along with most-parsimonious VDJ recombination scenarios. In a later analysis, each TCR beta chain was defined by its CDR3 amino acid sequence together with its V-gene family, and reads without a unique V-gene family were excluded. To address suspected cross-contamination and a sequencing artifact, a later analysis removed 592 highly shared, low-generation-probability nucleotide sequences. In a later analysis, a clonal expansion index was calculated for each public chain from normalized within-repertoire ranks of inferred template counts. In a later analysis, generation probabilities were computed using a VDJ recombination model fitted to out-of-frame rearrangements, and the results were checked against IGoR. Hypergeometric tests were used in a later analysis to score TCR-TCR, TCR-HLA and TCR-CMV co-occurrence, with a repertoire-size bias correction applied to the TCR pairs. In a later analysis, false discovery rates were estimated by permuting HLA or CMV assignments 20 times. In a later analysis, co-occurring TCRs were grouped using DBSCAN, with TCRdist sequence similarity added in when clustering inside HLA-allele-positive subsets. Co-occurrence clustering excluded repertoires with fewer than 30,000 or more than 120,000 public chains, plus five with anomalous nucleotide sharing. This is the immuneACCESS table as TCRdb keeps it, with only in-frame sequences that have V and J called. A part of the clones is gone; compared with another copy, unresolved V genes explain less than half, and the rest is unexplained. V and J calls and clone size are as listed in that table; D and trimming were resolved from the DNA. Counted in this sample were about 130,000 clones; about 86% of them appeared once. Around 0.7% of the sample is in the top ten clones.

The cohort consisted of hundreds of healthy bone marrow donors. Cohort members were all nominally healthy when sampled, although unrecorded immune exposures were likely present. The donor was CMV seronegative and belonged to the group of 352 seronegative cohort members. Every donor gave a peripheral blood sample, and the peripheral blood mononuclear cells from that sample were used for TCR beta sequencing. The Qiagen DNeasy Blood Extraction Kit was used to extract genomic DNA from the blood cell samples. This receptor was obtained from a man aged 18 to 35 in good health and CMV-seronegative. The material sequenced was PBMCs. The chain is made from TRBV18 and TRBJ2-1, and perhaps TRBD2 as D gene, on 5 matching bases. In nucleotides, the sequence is TGTGCCAGCTCACGAGAGGGTGAATCATACTACAATGAGCAGTTCTTC. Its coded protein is CASSREGESYYNEQFF.